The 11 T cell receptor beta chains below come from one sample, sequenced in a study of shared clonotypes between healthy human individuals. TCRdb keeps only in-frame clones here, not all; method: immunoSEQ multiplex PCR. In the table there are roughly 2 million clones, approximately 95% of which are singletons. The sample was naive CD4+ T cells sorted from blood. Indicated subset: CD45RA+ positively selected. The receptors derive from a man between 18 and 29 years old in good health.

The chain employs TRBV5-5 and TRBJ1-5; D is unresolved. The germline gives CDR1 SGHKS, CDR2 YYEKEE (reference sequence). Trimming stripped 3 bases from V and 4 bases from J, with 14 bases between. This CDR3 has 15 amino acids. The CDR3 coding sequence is TGTGCCAGCAGCTCCGGGCCGGGAGCGAATCAGCCCCAGCATTTT. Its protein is CASSSGPGANQPQHF.

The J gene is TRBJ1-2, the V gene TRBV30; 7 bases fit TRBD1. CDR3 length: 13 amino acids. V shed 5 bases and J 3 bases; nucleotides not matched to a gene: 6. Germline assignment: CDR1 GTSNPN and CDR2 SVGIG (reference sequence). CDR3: CAWVKGAYYGYTF. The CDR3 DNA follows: TGTGCCTGGGTGAAGGGGGCGTACTATGGCTACACCTTC.

The CDR3 sequence is CSAGVPYEQYF. The CDR3 DNA reads as TGCAGTGCAGGGGTCCCTTACGAGCAGTACTTC. The chain employs TRBV20-1 and TRBJ2-7; perhaps TRBD1 as D (5 bases). V was cut by 6 bases and J by 4 bases, with 10 bases left in between. Germline V lookup: CDR1 DFQATT, CDR2 SNEGSKA (reference sequence). The CDR3 is made up of 11 amino acids.

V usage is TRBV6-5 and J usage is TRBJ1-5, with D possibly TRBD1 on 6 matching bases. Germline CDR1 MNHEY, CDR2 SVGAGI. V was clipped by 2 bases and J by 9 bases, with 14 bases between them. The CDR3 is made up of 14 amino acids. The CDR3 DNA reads TGTGCCAGCAGTTACAAAGGGGGGTCTTCGCCCCAGCATTTT. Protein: CASSYKGGSSPQHF.

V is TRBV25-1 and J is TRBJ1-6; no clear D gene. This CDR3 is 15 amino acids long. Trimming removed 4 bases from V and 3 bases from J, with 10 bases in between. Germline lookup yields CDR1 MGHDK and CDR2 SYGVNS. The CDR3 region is CASSGLNGYNSPLHF. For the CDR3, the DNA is TGTGCCAGCAGTGGTTTGAACGGCTATAATTCACCCCTCCACTTT.

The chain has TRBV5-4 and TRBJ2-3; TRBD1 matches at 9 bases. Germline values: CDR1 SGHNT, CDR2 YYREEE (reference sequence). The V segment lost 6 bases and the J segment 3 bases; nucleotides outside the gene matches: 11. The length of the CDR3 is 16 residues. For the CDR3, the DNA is TGTGCCAGCATGTCTTTGGGGACAGGGTCGACAGATACGCAGTATTTT. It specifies CASMSLGTGSTDTQYF.

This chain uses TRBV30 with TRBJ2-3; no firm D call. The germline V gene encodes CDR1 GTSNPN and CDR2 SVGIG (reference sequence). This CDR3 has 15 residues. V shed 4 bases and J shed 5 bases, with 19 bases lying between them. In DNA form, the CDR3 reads TGTGCCTGGAATCCCTCGAGTTCTATGTTAGATACGCAGTATTTT. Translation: CAWNPSSSMLDTQYF.

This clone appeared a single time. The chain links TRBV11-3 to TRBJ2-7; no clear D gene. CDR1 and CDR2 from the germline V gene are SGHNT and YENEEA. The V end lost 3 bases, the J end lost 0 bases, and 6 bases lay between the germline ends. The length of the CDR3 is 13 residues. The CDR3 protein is CASSFSSSYEQYF. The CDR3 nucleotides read TGTGCCAGCAGCTTTTCCAGCTCCTACGAGCAGTACTTC.

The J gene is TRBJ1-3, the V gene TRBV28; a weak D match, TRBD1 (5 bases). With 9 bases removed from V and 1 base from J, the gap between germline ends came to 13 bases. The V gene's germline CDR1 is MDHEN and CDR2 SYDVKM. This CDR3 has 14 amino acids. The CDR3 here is CASGTDTSGNTIYF. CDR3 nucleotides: TGTGCCAGTGGTACGGACACTTCTGGAAACACCATATATTTT.

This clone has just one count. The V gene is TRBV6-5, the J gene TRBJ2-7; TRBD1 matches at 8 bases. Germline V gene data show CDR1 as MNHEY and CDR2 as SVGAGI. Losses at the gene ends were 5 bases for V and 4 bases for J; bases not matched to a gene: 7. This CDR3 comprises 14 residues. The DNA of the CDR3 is TGTGCCAGCAGTCCCTGGGACAGGCGGTACGAGCAGTACTTC. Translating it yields CASSPWDRRYEQYF.

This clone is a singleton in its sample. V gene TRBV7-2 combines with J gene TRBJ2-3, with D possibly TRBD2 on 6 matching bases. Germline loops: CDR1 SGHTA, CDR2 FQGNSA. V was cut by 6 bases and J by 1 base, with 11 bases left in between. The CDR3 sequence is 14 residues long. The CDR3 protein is CASRRRAGTDTQYF. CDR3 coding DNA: TGTGCCAGCAGGCGGAGGGCCGGCACAGATACGCAGTATTTT.